This T cell receptor beta chain is drawn from a study of blood T cell repertoires in COVID-19. Study context: There were acute and convalescent COVID-19 samples, and they came from the United States, Italy and Spain. Sample material is recorded as cDNA or gDNA derived from T cells, B-cell-depleted T cells, or PBMCs.

Germline lookup yields CDR1 KGHSH and CDR2 LQKENI. The CDR3 sequence is 15 residues long. Between the trimmed V and J ends, which lost 4 bases and 1 base, there was a span of 13 bases. In the study's own analysis: Estimation of nucleated cell counts relied on the amplification of reference gene primers. Assay used: immunoSEQ multiplex PCR; TCRdb lists only in-frame clones, some missing. From that table come the V and J calls and clone size; the DNA was used to work out D and trimming. The sample has about 210,000 clones, about nine tenths seen once. Sequencing used peripheral blood. The V gene is TRBV18, the J gene TRBJ1-1; a possible D gene is TRBD1 (6 bases). The receptor was derived from a woman aged 70-85 years with acute or convalescent COVID-19. CDR3 sequence (DNA): TGTGCCAGCTCACAAACAGGGATTTCGAACACTGAAGCTTTCTTT. Amino acids: CASSQTGISNTEAFF.